Following are 28 T cell receptor beta chains from one sample sequenced in a study of blood T cell repertoires in COVID-19. Clones were read by immunoSEQ multiplex PCR, and TCRdb kept only the in-frame ones, dropping some. The sample yields approximately 240,000 clones, around 87% seen once. Material for sequencing was PBMCs or T cells enriched from blood (not recorded which). These receptor sequences come from a woman in her twenties or thirties with acute COVID-19.

The count of this clone is one. This chain uses TRBV6-5 with TRBJ2-3, with 7 positions matching TRBD2. Germline CDR1 is MNHEY and CDR2 is SVGAGI. This CDR3 contains 15 residues. Germline trimming cut 5 bases from V and 2 bases from J; bases unmatched to any gene: 7. In DNA, the CDR3 is TGTGCCAGCAGTCTCCCTGGGACTACCACAGATACGCAGTATTTT. Encoded protein: CASSLPGTTTDTQYF.

The sample holds a few counts of this clone. This chain links TRBV7-2 with TRBJ2-1, with 7 nucleotides matching TRBD2. Germline CDR1 reads SGHTA; CDR2 reads FQGNSA. This CDR3 has 14 amino acids. V was clipped by 3 bases and J by 5 bases; unmatched bases: 4. CDR3 nucleotide sequence: TGTGCCAGCAGCTTGGGGGGGAGTGACAATGAGCAGTTCTTC. It translates to CASSLGGSDNEQFF.

CDR3 sequence: CASSPTGTNQPQHF. The CDR3 DNA follows: TGTGCCAGCTCGCCGACAGGGACTAATCAGCCCCAGCATTTT. The chain joins TRBV18 to TRBJ1-5; 7 bases agree with TRBD1. V shed 6 bases and J 4 bases; nucleotides not matched to a gene: 6. This CDR3 has 14 residues. Germline assignment: CDR1 KGHSH and CDR2 LQKENI.

The chain employs TRBV2 and TRBJ2-1; D perhaps matches TRBD2 (6 bases). CDR3 length: 15 amino acids. Germline V gene data show CDR1 as SNHLY and CDR2 as FYNNEI. V lost 5 bases to trimming and J lost 4 bases, with 15 bases between them. This CDR3 is CASSQRGGLYNEQFF. The CDR3 nucleotides are TGTGCCAGCAGTCAACGGGGCGGACTATACAATGAGCAGTTCTTC.

The chain couples TRBV28 to TRBJ1-6; TRBD1 agrees at 7 bases. Germline V gives CDR1 MDHEN, CDR2 SYDVKM. Trimming at V came to 5 bases and at J to 14 bases, leaving 6 bases not matched to a gene. This CDR3 region has 12 residues. The DNA for the CDR3 is TGTGCCAGCAGTCCCCTAGACAGGGCCCTCCACTTT. Translating gives CASSPLDRALHF.

The chain joins TRBV5-1 to TRBJ2-3; 7 bases align to TRBD1. CDR1 SGHRS and CDR2 YFSETQ come from the germline V gene. With V trimmed by 3 bases and J by 4 bases, 8 bases remained unmatched. The CDR3 is made up of 15 amino acids. The CDR3 coding sequence is TGCGCCAGCAGCTATGTGGGACAGATTTCAGATACGCAGTATTTT. Translation: CASSYVGQISDTQYF.

This rearrangement joins TRBV18 to TRBJ1-6; D might be TRBD1 (6 bases). Germline CDR1 reads KGHSH; CDR2 reads LQKENI. Trimming removed 3 bases at V and 5 bases at J, with 8 bases between. This CDR3 has 14 amino acids. CDR3 in DNA: TGTGCCAGCTCACCCGGACAGAATAATTCACCCCTCCACTTT. It is translated as CASSPGQNNSPLHF.

The chain employs TRBV6-5 and TRBJ2-5; 8 positions match TRBD1. Per the germline V gene, CDR1 is MNHEY and CDR2 is SVGAGI. The CDR3 is 14 amino acids. The ends lost 6 bases at V and 5 bases at J; junction bases unmatched: 8. This CDR3 is CASRDGQGWETQYF. CDR3 coding DNA: TGTGCCAGCAGAGACGGACAGGGATGGGAGACCCAGTACTTC.

The gene calls are TRBV11-2 and TRBJ1-4; perhaps TRBD1 as D (6 bases). Germline assignment: CDR1 SGHAT and CDR2 FQNNGV. The V gene lost 5 bases and the J gene lost 13 bases, with 17 bases spanning the gap. This CDR3 has 13 residues. DNA of the CDR3: TGTGCCAGCAGCCCCGACAGGAATCGAGGACTGTTTTTT. This encodes CASSPDRNRGLFF.

This clone appeared a single time. The chain has TRBV13 and TRBJ1-6; tentatively, D is TRBD1 (5 bases). CDR3 length: 14 residues. V was trimmed by 6 bases and J by 14 bases, leaving 20 bases between them. Germline V gene lookup returns CDR1 PRHDT and CDR2 FYEKMQ (reference sequence). CDR3 nucleotides: TGTGCCAGCAGACCGAAGGGGCAGGGAATTTCCCTCCACTTT. It codes for CASRPKGQGISLHF.

This sequence joins TRBV7-6 and TRBJ1-4, with 7 bases matching TRBD1. This CDR3 has 19 amino acids. Trimming cost V 5 bases and J 3 bases; bases outside gene matches: 18. Germline CDR1 and CDR2: SGHVS and FNYEAQ. Here the CDR3 DNA reads TGTGCCAGCAGCCGCACACACAGGGGTTTGGGGGGAGCTAATGAAAAACTGTTTTTT. It encodes CASSRTHRGLGGANEKLFF.

The chain carries TRBV7-2 and TRBJ2-7; 7 nucleotides match TRBD1. Germline assignment: CDR1 SGHTA and CDR2 FQGNSA. The CDR3 extends over 14 amino acids. After removal of 3 bases from V and 4 bases from J, the junction contained 6 bases not matched to a gene. The CDR3 DNA reads TGTGCCAGCAGCTTGTCCGGGACAGAGTACGAGCAGTACTTC. The encoded protein is CASSLSGTEYEQYF.

The chain couples TRBV7-2 to TRBJ2-7; TRBD2 is a possible D gene (5 bases). V lost 4 bases to trimming and J lost 4 bases, with 20 bases between them. Germline V lookup: CDR1 SGHTA, CDR2 FQGNSA. The CDR3 length is 16 residues. CDR3 bases: TGTGCCAGCAGCTCTCCGAGAGGAGGTACCCCTTACGAGCAGTACTTC. It codes for CASSSPRGGTPYEQYF.

The chain uses TRBV5-6 and TRBJ2-7; no clear D gene. V gave up 4 bases and J gave up 0 bases, with 5 bases separating them. The CDR3 extends over 12 amino acids. Germline V CDR1 and CDR2: SGHDT, YYEEEE. This CDR3 reads CASSLLSYEQYF. DNA of the CDR3: TGTGCCAGCAGCCTCCTCTCCTACGAGCAGTACTTC.

Comments on this clone: This specimen includes other DNA sequences encoding the same CDR3. The chain couples TRBV7-3 to TRBJ1-2; D might be TRBD1 (5 bases). The CDR3 spans 13 residues. Between the trimmed V and J ends, which lost 3 bases and 0 bases, there was a span of 5 bases. Germline V gene data show CDR1 as SGHTA and CDR2 as FQGTGA. In DNA form, the CDR3 reads TGTGCCAGCAGCTTGACAGCTAACTATGGCTACACCTTC. It codes for CASSLTANYGYTF. Full variable domain (missing parts from reference TRBV7-3 and TRBJ1-2): GAGVSQTPSNKVTEKGKYVELRCDPISGHTALYWYRQSLGQGPEFLIYFQGTGAADDSGLPNDRFFAVRPEGSVSTLKIQRTERGDSAVYLCASSLTANYGYTFGSGTRLTVV.

The chain carries TRBV2 and TRBJ2-2; 10 bases line up with TRBD2. V was pared by 4 bases and J by 15 bases, with 8 bases of the junction left unmatched. The CDR3 length is 13 residues. The germline gives CDR1 SNHLY, CDR2 FYNNEI. The CDR3 DNA is TGTGCCAGCAGTGTCGTAGCGGGGGGATTGGTGTTTTTT. It specifies CASSVVAGGLVFF. Full variable domain (outside the CDR3, taken from reference TRBV2 and TRBJ2-2): EPEVTQTPSHQVTQMGQEVILRCVPISNHLYFYWYRQILGQKVEFLVSFYNNEISEKSEIFDDQFSVERPDGSNFTLKIRSTKLEDSAMYFCASSVVAGGLVFFGEGSRLTVL.

This chain connects TRBV7-9 to TRBJ2-1; 14 bases agree with TRBD2. The CDR3 loop spans 14 amino acids. The V gene's germline CDR1 is SEHNR and CDR2 FQNEAQ (reference sequence). The ends lost 7 bases at V and 7 bases at J; junction bases unmatched: 3. The CDR3 DNA is TGTGCCAGCATGACTAGCGGGGGGGCAAATGAGCAGTTCTTC. This translates into CASMTSGGANEQFF. Supplemented by reference TRBV7-9 and TRBJ2-1, the full variable domain reads DTGVSQNPRHKITKRGQNVTFRCDPISEHNRLYWYRQTLGQGPEFLTYFQNEAQLEKSRLLSDRFSAERPKGSFSTLEIQRTEQGDSAMYLCASMTSGGANEQFFGPGTRLTVL.

V gene TRBV2 combines with J gene TRBJ1-4, with D hard to call. Germline V CDR1 and CDR2: SNHLY, FYNNEI. The CDR3 is 13 amino acids. Trimming cost V 5 bases and J 8 bases, with 12 bases left between them. The CDR3 sequence is CASSRGMDEKLFF. In nucleotides, the CDR3 is TGTGCCAGCAGTCGAGGGATGGACGAAAAACTGTTTTTT.

The chain is built from TRBV9 and TRBJ2-1; 12 bases are shared with TRBD2. Germline V CDR1 and CDR2: SGDLS, YYNGEE. This CDR3 has 15 residues. After removal of 6 bases from V and 2 bases from J, the junction contained 3 bases not matched to a gene. The CDR3 here is CASTLAGGPYNEQFF. The CDR3 DNA follows: TGTGCCAGCACCCTAGCGGGAGGGCCCTACAATGAGCAGTTCTTC.

The chain combines TRBV28 with TRBJ2-1, with 11 bases aligning to TRBD2. The V gene end was trimmed by 2 bases and the J gene end by 2 bases; junction bases not matched to a gene: 5. Germline V lookup: CDR1 MDHEN, CDR2 SYDVKM. The CDR3 is made up of 17 amino acids. In DNA, the CDR3 is TGTGCCAGCAGTTTAGACCTAGCGGGAGGCACCTACAATGAGCAGTTCTTC. This sequence encodes CASSLDLAGGTYNEQFF.

The chain recombines TRBV6-6 with TRBJ1-2; 8 bases fit TRBD1. V was clipped by 6 bases and J by 5 bases; unmatched bases: 8. This CDR3 spans 14 amino acids. CDR1 and CDR2 (germline): MNHNY, SVGAGI (reference sequence). The CDR3 DNA reads TGTGCCAGCAGCGACAGGGGTACGATTTATGGCTACACCTTC. Translating it yields CASSDRGTIYGYTF.

The V call is TRBV7-9, the J call TRBJ1-2; D remains unclear. This CDR3 spans 15 amino acids. Between the trimmed V and J ends, which lost 11 bases and 0 bases, there was a span of 19 bases. CDR1 and CDR2 from the germline V gene are SEHNR and FQNEAQ (reference sequence). CDR3 residues: CACSVGLTANYGYTF. The CDR3 region has the DNA TGTGCCTGCTCCGTTGGTCTTACTGCTAACTATGGCTACACCTTC.

The chain combines TRBV24-1 with TRBJ2-1; 11 bases match TRBD1. The V gene's germline CDR1 is KGHDR and CDR2 SFDVKD. The CDR3 spans 16 residues. With V trimmed by 0 bases and J by 9 bases, 6 bases remained unmatched. The CDR3 DNA reads as TGTGCCACCAGTGATTTGAGGGACAGGGGGATCGGTGAGCAGTTCTTC. It translates to CATSDLRDRGIGEQFF.

This chain links TRBV7-9 with TRBJ1-2, with no clear D. V was pared by 1 base and J by 6 bases, with 6 bases between. The germline V gene encodes CDR1 SEHNR and CDR2 FQNEAQ (reference sequence). The CDR3 runs to 12 residues. Here the CDR3 reads CASSLDLDGYTF. The CDR3 nucleotides read TGTGCCAGCAGCTTAGATCTCGATGGCTACACCTTC.

The chain recombines TRBV21-1 with TRBJ1-2; the table's D call, TRBD1, was not checked against the DNA. TRBV21-1 is a recognized pseudogene. This CDR3 contains 15 residues. CDR3 loop: CASSKGTGSGYGYTF. The CDR3 nucleotides read TGTGCCAGCAGCAAGGGAACAGGGTCGGGCTATGGCTACACCTTC.

The chain is built from TRBV12-5 and TRBJ2-2; D might be TRBD1 (5 bases). The germline V and J ends were trimmed by 2 bases and 4 bases, with 14 bases remaining between them. Germline V CDR1 and CDR2: LGHNT, FRNRAP. This CDR3 contains 16 residues. CDR3 nucleotides: TGTGCTAGTGGTTTGCCCCAGGGCGGCCTCACCGGGGAGCTGTTTTTT. The encoded protein is CASGLPQGGLTGELFF.

This clone was seen at least ten times. The chain couples TRBV6-1 to TRBJ1-1, with a possible D match to TRBD1 (6 bases). The V gene's germline CDR1 is MNHNS and CDR2 SASEGT. The V and J ends lost 1 base and 7 bases respectively, with 16 bases between them. The CDR3 length is 15 residues. DNA of the CDR3: TGTGCCAGCAGTGAAGGAGGGGGAGGGGCCCATGAAGCTTTCTTT. Its protein is CASSEGGGGAHEAFF.

The CDR3 reads CASSESIIDRGETQYF. DNA for the CDR3: TGTGCCAGCAGTGAATCTATTATCGACAGGGGGGAGACCCAGTACTTC. The rearrangement joins TRBV2 to TRBJ2-5; TRBD1 agrees at 9 bases. V shed 2 bases, J shed 5 bases, and the junction held 9 bases outside the gene matches. This CDR3 has 16 residues. Germline V gene lookup returns CDR1 SNHLY and CDR2 FYNNEI. Combining the CDR3 with reference TRBV2 and TRBJ2-5 gives the whole variable domain EPEVTQTPSHQVTQMGQEVILRCVPISNHLYFYWYRQILGQKVEFLVSFYNNEISEKSEIFDDQFSVERPDGSNFTLKIRSTKLEDSAMYFCASSESIIDRGETQYFGPGTRLLVL.